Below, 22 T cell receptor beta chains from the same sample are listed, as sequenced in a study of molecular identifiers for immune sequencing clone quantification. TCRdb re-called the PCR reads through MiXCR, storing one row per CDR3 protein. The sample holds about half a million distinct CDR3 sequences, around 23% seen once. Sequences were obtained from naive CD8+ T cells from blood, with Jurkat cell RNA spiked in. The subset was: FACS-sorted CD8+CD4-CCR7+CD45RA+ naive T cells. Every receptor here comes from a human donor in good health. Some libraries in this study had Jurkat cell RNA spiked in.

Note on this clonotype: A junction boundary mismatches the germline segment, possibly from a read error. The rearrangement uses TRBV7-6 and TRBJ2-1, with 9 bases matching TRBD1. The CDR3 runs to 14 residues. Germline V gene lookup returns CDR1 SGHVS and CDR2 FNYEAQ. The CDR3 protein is CTSSLWTGDNEQFF. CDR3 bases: TGTACCAGCAGCTTATGGACAGGGGACAATGAGCAGTTCTTC.

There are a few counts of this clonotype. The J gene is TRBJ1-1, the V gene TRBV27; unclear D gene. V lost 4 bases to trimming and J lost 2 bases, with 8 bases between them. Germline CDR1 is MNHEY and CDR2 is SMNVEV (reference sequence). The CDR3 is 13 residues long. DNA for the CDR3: TGTGCCAGCAGTTGGGCAGCCAACACTGAAGCTTTCTTT. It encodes CASSWAANTEAFF.

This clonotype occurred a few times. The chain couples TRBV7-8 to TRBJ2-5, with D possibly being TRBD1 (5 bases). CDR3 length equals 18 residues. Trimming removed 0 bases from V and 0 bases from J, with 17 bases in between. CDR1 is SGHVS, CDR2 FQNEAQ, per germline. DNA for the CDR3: TGTGCCAGCAGCTTAGCGGAAACAGGAGATGCGTACCAAGAGACCCAGTACTTC. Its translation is CASSLAETGDAYQETQYF.

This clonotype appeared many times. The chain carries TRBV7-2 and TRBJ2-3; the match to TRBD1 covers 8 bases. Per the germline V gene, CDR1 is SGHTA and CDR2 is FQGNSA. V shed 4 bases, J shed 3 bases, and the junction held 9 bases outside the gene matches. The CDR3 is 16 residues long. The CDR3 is CASSSWTGRDTDTQYF. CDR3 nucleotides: TGTGCCAGCAGCTCCTGGACAGGGCGAGATACAGATACGCAGTATTTT.

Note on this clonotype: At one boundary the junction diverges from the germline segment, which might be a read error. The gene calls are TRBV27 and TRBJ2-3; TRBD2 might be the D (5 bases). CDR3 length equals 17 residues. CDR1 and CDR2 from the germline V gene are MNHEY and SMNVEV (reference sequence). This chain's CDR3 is CASSLTSPYPSTNTQYF. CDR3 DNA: TGTGCCAGCAGCCTAACTAGTCCCTATCCCAGCACAAATACGCAGTATTTT.

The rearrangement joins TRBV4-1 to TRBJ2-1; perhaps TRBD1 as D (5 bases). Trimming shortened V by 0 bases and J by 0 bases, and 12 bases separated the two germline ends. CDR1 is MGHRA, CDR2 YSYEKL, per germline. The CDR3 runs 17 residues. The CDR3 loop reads CASSQDWGPFSYNEQFF. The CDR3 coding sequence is TGCGCCAGCAGCCAAGATTGGGGCCCCTTCTCCTACAATGAGCAGTTCTTC.

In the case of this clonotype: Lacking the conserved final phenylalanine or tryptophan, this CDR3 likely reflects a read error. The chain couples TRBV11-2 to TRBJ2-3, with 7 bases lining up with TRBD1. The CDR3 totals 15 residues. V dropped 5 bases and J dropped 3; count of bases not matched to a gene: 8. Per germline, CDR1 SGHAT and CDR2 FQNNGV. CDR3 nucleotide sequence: TGTGCCAGCAGCCCCCGGGGACAGATAACAGATACGCAGTATATT. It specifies CASSPRGQITDTQYI.

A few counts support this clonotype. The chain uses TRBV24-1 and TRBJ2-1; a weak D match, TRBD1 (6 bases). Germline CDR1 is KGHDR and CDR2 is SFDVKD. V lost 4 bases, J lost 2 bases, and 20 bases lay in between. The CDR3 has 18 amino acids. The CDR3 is CATSDPGVLDPAYNEQFF. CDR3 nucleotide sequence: TGTGCCACCAGTGACCCAGGGGTTTTGGATCCAGCCTACAATGAGCAGTTCTTC.

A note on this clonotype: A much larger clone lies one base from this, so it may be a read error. In nucleotides, the CDR3 is TGTGCCAGCAGCTCCCGCATCGGGACCCAGGAAGCTTTCTTT. Protein product: CASSSRIGTQEAFF. This chain uses TRBV7-8 with TRBJ1-1; a possible D gene is TRBD1 (5 bases). V shed 4 bases and J shed 8 bases, with 17 bases lying between them. The CDR3 has 14 amino acids. Germline assignment: CDR1 SGHVS and CDR2 FQNEAQ.

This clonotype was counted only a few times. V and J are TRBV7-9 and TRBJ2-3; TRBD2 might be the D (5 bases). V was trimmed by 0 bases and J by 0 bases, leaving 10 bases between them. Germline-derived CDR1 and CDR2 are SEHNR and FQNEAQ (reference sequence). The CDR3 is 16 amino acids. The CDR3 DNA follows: TGTGCCAGCAGCTTAGCTAGCGCACCTAGCACAGATACGCAGTATTTT. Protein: CASSLASAPSTDTQYF.

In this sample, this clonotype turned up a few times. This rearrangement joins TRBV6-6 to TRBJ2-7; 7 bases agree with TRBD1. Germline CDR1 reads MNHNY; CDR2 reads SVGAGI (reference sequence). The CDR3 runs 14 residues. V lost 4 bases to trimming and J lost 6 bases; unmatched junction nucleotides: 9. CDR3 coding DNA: TGTGCCAGCAGTTCCAACCCATCAGGGGGCGAGCAGTACTTC. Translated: CASSSNPSGGEQYF.

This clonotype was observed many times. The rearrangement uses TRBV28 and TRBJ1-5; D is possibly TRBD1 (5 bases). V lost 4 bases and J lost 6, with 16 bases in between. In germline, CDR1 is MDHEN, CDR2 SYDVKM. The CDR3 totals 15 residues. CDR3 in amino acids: CASSSDGDGGQPQHF. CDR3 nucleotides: TGTGCCAGCAGTTCGGACGGGGATGGGGGTCAGCCCCAGCATTTT.

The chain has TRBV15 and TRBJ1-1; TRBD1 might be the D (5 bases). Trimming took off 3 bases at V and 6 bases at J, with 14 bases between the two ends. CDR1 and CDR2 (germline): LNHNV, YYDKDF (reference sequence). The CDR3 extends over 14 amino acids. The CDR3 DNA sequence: TGTGCCACCAGCAGCCCGGGACGGGCAGCTGAAGCTTTCTTT. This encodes CATSSPGRAAEAFF.

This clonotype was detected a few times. The CDR3 is CASTTGKKLFF. For the CDR3, the DNA is TGTGCCAGCACCACTGGGAAAAAACTGTTTTTT. This chain links TRBV6-6 with TRBJ1-4; unclear D gene. Deletions cut 7 bases from V and 9 bases from J, with 9 bases between. Germline assignment: CDR1 MNHNY and CDR2 SVGAGI (reference sequence). CDR3 length: 11 residues.

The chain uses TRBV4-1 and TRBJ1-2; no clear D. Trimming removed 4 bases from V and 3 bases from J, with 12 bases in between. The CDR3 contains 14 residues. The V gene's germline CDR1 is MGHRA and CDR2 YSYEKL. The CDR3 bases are TGCGCCAGCAGCCTAAATACAGAGGACTATGGCTACACCTTC. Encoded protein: CASSLNTEDYGYTF.

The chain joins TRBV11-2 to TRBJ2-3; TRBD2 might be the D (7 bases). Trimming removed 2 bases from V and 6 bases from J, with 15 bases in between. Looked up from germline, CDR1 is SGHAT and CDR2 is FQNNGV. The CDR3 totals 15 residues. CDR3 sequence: CASSLKWGGGDTQYF. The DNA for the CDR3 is TGTGCCAGCAGCTTAAAATGGGGGGGCGGTGATACGCAGTATTTT.

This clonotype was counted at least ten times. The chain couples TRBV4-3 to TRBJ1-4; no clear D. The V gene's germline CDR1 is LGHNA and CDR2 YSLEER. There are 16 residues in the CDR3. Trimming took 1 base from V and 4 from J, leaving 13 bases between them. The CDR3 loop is CASSQGSTGYNEKLFF. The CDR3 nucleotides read TGCGCCAGCAGCCAAGGCTCAACGGGGTATAATGAAAAACTGTTTTTT.

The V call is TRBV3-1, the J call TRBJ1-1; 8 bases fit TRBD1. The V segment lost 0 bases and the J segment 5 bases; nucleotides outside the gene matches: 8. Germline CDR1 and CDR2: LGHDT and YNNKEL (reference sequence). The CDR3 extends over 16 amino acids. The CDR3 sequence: CASSQDGQGLRTEAFF. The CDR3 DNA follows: TGTGCCAGCAGCCAAGACGGACAGGGCTTGAGGACTGAAGCTTTCTTT.

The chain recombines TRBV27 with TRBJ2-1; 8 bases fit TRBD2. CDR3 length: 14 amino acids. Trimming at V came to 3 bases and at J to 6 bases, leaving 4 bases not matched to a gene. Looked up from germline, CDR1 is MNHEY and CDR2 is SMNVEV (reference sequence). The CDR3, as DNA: TGTGCCAGCAGTTTTCGAGCGGGAGTCAATGAGCAGTTCTTC. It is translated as CASSFRAGVNEQFF.

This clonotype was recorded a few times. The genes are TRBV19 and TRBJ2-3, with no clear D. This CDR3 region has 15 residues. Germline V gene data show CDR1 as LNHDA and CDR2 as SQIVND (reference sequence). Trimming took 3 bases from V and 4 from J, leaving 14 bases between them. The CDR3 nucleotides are TGTGCCAGTAGTATTCGGGCCCGTGGCCCAGATACGCAGTATTTT. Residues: CASSIRARGPDTQYF.

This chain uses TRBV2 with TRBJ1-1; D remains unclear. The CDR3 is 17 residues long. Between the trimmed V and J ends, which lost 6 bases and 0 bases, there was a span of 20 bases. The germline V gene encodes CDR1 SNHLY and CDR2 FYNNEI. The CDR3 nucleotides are TGTGCCAGCAGGGAACAATTTATCCCCTTCCTGAACACTGAAGCTTTCTTT. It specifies CASREQFIPFLNTEAFF. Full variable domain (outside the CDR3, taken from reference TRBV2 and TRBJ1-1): EPEVTQTPSHQVTQMGQEVILRCVPISNHLYFYWYRQILGQKVEFLVSFYNNEISEKSEIFDDQFSVERPDGSNFTLKIRSTKLEDSAMYFCASREQFIPFLNTEAFFGQGTRLTVV.

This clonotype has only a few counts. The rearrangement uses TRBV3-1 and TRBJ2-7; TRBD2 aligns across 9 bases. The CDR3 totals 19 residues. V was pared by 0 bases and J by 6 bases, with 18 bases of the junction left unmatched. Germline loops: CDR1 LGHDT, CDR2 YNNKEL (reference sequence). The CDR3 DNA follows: TGTGCCAGCAGCCAAGATTTACTAGCGGGCTTGTCTCCTATGGTCGAGCAGTACTTC. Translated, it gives CASSQDLLAGLSPMVEQYF.